The table lists the clone carrying this T cell receptor beta chain with a count of one. Its specificity is not known. The sample originates from a study of cytomegalovirus exposure and HLA in healthy donors. Looking at the study overall: Prior work identified 95 million to 120 million unique TCR beta sequences in 150 million to 200 million T cells.

Study findings and constraints: Three chains linked to CMV were shown in vitro to be specific for CMV antigens. Per a later analysis, HLA-associated TCR beta chains showed more clonal expansion than other, equally common TCR beta chains. Because they were indistinguishable, some V segments, including TRBV6-2 and TRBV6-3, were excluded.

Germline-derived CDR1 and CDR2 are SNHLY and FYNNEI. The CDR3 has 16 residues. The J segment lost 7 bases and the V segment lost 3 bases, leaving 11 bases of the junction unmatched. Researchers ran the PCR with 60 Vbeta and 13 Jbeta primers. TCRdb's copy holds only in-frame clones and misses some; the assay was immunoSEQ multiplex PCR. Among about 43,000 clones listed, about 60% were seen once. The chain combines TRBV2 with TRBJ2-7; 11 positions agree with TRBD2. Source material: PBMCs. The TCR originated in a man aged 60 to 75 in good health and CMV-seropositive. The CDR3 DNA reads as TGTGCCAGCAGTGATGATCTAGCGGGAGGATCGGGTGAGCAGTACTTC. Protein: CASSDDLAGGSGEQYF.